This T cell receptor beta chain was observed in a study of shared clonotypes between healthy human individuals. TCRdb's table, derived via immunoSEQ multiplex PCR, lists solely in-frame clones and lacks some. The top ten clones hold around 1.8% of a sample with 600,000 to 800,000 clones, roughly 72% of them seen once. This clone was observed a handful of times. This CDR3 contains 13 residues. Germline CDR1 and CDR2: MNHEY and SVGAGI. The V gene lost 5 bases and the J gene lost 2 bases, with 7 bases spanning the gap. The rearrangement links TRBV6-5 to TRBJ1-3; D is unclear. The receptor was isolated from a woman younger than 45 in good health. Sample: memory CD4+ T cells sorted from blood. As for subset: CD45RA-negative fraction. The CDR3 protein is CASSADAGNTIYF. DNA for the CDR3: TGTGCCAGCAGTGCCGATGCTGGAAACACCATATATTTT.